This TCR beta chain appears in the sequencing data of a study of molecular identifiers for immune sequencing clone quantification. CDR3 length equals 13 residues. In germline, CDR1 is MDHEN, CDR2 SYDVKM. The V end was cut by 3 bases, the J end by 1 base, with 4 bases between. CD8+CD4-CCR7+CD45RA+ cells were sorted as naive CD8 T cells. Worth noting for this clonotype: This may be a read error: a much more frequent sequence differs by one nucleotide.

TCRdb called the PCR reads again in MiXCR, with one record for every CDR3 protein. The table has more than 85,000 distinct CDR3 sequences, about 35% seen once. The chain links TRBV28 to TRBJ1-5; no clear D gene. Material: naive CD8+ T cells from blood, with Jurkat cell RNA spiked in. Subset meaning: FACS-sorted CD8+CD4-CCR7+CD45RA+ naive T cells. The sequence was collected from a human donor in good health. Some libraries in this study had Jurkat cell RNA spiked in. The DNA for the CDR3 is TGTGCCAGCAGTTTCGCGAGCAATCAGCCCCAGCATTTT. Its protein is CASSFASNQPQHF.